A selection of T cell receptor beta chains follows, all from one sample in a study of T cell responses to AZD1222 COVID-19 vaccine. Generated by immunoSEQ multiplex PCR, the TCRdb table keeps only in-frame clones and is missing some. This table holds around 190,000 clones, around 88% found once. Sequencing used peripheral blood, obtained on day 0 of AZD1222 vaccination. These receptors were collected from an adult in good health. CDR3s include the opening cysteine and the closing phenylalanine or tryptophan. Fields, in order: D gene, J gene, V gene, clone size, CDR3 protein, CDR3 DNA. D genes are given only for firm matches. Clone sizes are given selectively: once, few, many, or a class where the clone is expanded.

>TRBD1|TRBJ1-2|TRBV5-1|NA
CASSPRTGGGDGYTF
TGCGCCAGCAGCCCGAGGACAGGGGGCGGCGATGGCTACACCTTC
>NA|TRBJ1-3|TRBV3-1/TRBV3-2|NA
CASSQMDGSGNTIYF
TGTGCCAGCAGCCAGATGGACGGCTCTGGAAACACCATATATTTT
>NA|TRBJ1-1|TRBV14|NA
CASSQAKGQRAFF
TGTGCCAGCAGCCAAGCCAAGGGCCAACGGGCTTTCTTT
>NA|TRBJ2-2|TRBV18|NA
CASSPDHYTGELFF
TGTGCCAGCTCACCAGACCACTACACCGGGGAGCTGTTTTTT
>NA|TRBJ1-1|TRBV9|NA
CASSVEQGYTEAFF
TGTGCCAGCAGCGTAGAACAAGGCTACACTGAAGCTTTCTTT
>NA|TRBJ2-1|TRBV5-1|NA
CASSLPGEQFF
TGCGCCAGCAGCTTGCCCGGCGAGCAGTTCTTC
>TRBD2|TRBJ2-7|TRBV4-1|NA
CASSTSGGSYEQYF
TGCGCCAGCTCTACTAGCGGGGGATCCTACGAGCAGTACTTC
>TRBD1|TRBJ1-5|TRBV7-2|few
CASSLAGGMVNQPQHF
TGTGCCAGCAGCTTAGCAGGGGGCATGGTCAATCAGCCCCAGCATTTT
>NA|TRBJ2-4|TRBV16|NA
CASSQSDLAKNIQYF
TGTGCCAGCAGCCAATCGGACCTAGCCAAAAACATTCAGTACTTC
>NA|TRBJ1-1|TRBV28|NA
CASRGPMNTEAFF
TGTGCCAGCAGGGGGCCGATGAACACTGAAGCTTTCTTT
>TRBD1|TRBJ1-2|TRBV5-6|NA
CASSLAGDSRGYTF
TGTGCCAGCAGCTTGGCCGGGGACAGCCGGGGCTACACCTTC
>NA|TRBJ2-7|TRBV3-1/TRBV3-2|NA
CASSQGRTGVAEQYF
TGTGCCAGCAGCCAAGGTCGGACTGGGGTCGCCGAGCAGTACTTC
>TRBD1|TRBJ1-6|TRBV9|NA
CASSITDRGNSPLHF
TGTGCCAGCAGCATCACGGACAGGGGTAATTCACCCCTCCACTTT
>NA|TRBJ1-2|TRBV20-1|NA
CSASLPGPNYGYTF
TGCAGTGCTAGTCTGCCAGGGCCTAACTATGGCTACACCTTC
>TRBD2|TRBJ2-7|TRBV27|NA
CASGLAGGRQVIGEQYF
TGTGCCAGCGGCTTAGCGGGGGGCAGGCAAGTAATCGGGGAGCAGTACTTC
>NA|TRBJ2-2|TRBV10-1|NA
CASSENKGSNTGELFF
TGCGCCAGCAGTGAGAATAAGGGGTCGAACACCGGGGAGCTGTTTTTT
>TRBD2|TRBJ2-3|TRBV6-1|NA
CASSEGGGPPDTQYF
TGTGCCAGCAGTGAAGGGGGAGGGCCGCCAGATACGCAGTATTTT
>TRBD2|TRBJ2-3|TRBV5-4|NA
CASSSGTSGSTDTQYF
TGTGCCAGCAGCTCCGGGACTAGCGGTAGCACAGATACGCAGTATTTT
>NA|TRBJ1-2|TRBV19|few
CASSKDSVGYGYTF
TGTGCCAGTAGCAAGGACTCGGTGGGCTATGGCTACACCTTC
>TRBD1|TRBJ2-4|TRBV28|NA
CASRWTGRAPIQYF
TGTGCCAGCAGATGGACAGGGCGCGCGCCCATTCAGTACTTC
>TRBD2|TRBJ2-1|TRBV5-1|NA
CASSLTSSGRNSEQFF
TGCGCCAGCAGCTTGACGTCTAGCGGGAGGAATAGTGAGCAGTTCTTC
>NA|TRBJ1-1|TRBV3-1/TRBV3-2|NA
CASSQDIVSNTEAFF
TGTGCCAGCAGCCAAGATATCGTGTCGAACACTGAAGCTTTCTTT
>NA|TRBJ2-1|TRBV9|NA
CASSVGRPGRNIEISYNEQFF
TGTGCCAGCAGCGTAGGTAGGCCGGGTCGAAATATAGAGATCTCCTACAATGAGCAGTTCTTC
>NA|TRBJ1-2|TRBV4-2|NA
CASSQDRNYGYTF
TGTGCCAGCAGCCAAGACAGAAACTATGGCTACACCTTC
>NA|TRBJ2-7|TRBV2|NA
CASSESGISYEQYF
TGTGCCAGCAGTGAGTCAGGGATCTCCTACGAGCAGTACTTC
>NA|TRBJ1-2|TRBV30|NA
CAWSPQGTGYTF
TGTGCCTGGAGCCCACAGGGAACTGGCTACACCTTC
>NA|TRBJ1-5|TRBV14|NA
CASSQGTYQPQHF
TGTGCCAGCAGCCAAGGAACGTATCAGCCCCAGCATTTT
>TRBD1|TRBJ2-6|TRBV19|NA
CASSAATGGGGANVLTF
TGTGCCAGTAGTGCAGCTACAGGGGGTGGGGGGGCCAACGTCCTGACTTTC
>TRBD1|TRBJ2-1|TRBV29-1|NA
CSVEETGGRQFF
TGCAGCGTTGAAGAAACAGGGGGGCGACAGTTCTTC
>NA|TRBJ2-1|TRBV5-4|NA
CASRKWGAYNEQFF
TGTGCCAGCAGGAAGTGGGGGGCTTACAATGAGCAGTTCTTC
>TRBD1|TRBJ1-2|TRBV9|NA
CASSSRLGAGGRPWDGYTF
TGTGCCAGCAGCTCCCGGCTTGGGGCAGGGGGGCGACCATGGGATGGCTACACCTTC
>NA|TRBJ1-5|TRBV28|NA
CASSLPRGLQPQHF
TGTGCCAGCAGTCTCCCCAGAGGGCTTCAGCCCCAGCATTTT
>NA|TRBJ1-6|TRBV28|NA
CASSPTLGHLHF
TGTGCCAGCAGTCCCACTCTAGGCCACCTCCACTTT
>NA|TRBJ1-6|TRBV14|NA
CASSHLAKRYNSPLHF
TGTGCCAGCAGCCACCTTGCCAAGAGGTATAATTCACCCCTCCACTTT
>TRBD1|TRBJ2-1|TRBV24-1|NA
CATSDGTAYNEQFF
TGTGCCACCAGTGATGGGACAGCCTACAATGAGCAGTTCTTC
>NA|TRBJ1-5|TRBV27|NA
CAAGRGSLEPQHF
TGTGCCGCAGGGCGGGGTTCGCTGGAGCCCCAGCATTTT
>NA|TRBJ1-5|TRBV28|NA
CASSLPGQPQHF
TGTGCCAGCAGTCTCCCCGGCCAGCCCCAGCATTTT
>TRBD1|TRBJ2-7|TRBV10-3|NA
CAISVDRENEQYF
TGTGCCATCAGTGTCGACAGGGAAAACGAGCAGTACTTC
>NA|TRBJ2-5|TRBV5-1|NA
CASSLWTDQETQYF
TGCGCCAGCAGCTTGTGGACAGACCAAGAGACCCAGTACTTC
>NA|TRBJ1-5|TRBV5-5|NA
CASSLTDYSNQPQHF
TGTGCCAGCAGCTTGACAGACTATAGCAATCAGCCCCAGCATTTT
>NA|TRBJ2-7|TRBV6-5|once
CASSYTRDTHEQYF
TGTGCCAGCAGTTACACACGGGACACCCACGAGCAGTACTTC
>NA|TRBJ2-4|TRBV29-1|NA
CSVENWDDRDIQYF
TGCAGCGTTGAAAATTGGGATGATCGGGACATTCAGTACTTC
>TRBD1|TRBJ1-2|TRBV25-1|NA
CASSETGTATKNYYGYTF
TGTGCCAGCAGTGAAACCGGGACAGCCACTAAGAACTACTATGGCTACACCTTC
>TRBD1|TRBJ1-3|TRBV18|NA
CASSPGQGAGNTIYF
TGTGCCAGCTCACCTGGACAGGGGGCTGGAAACACCATATATTTT
>NA|TRBJ1-4|TRBV1|NA
CTILTGLGHEVEKLFF
TGCACCATTTTGACGGGACTCGGGCACGAGGTTGAAAAACTGTTTTTT
>NA|TRBJ1-6|TRBV2|NA
CASSVIRIGPSNSPLHF
TGTGCCAGCAGTGTAATAAGAATAGGACCGAGTAATTCACCCCTCCACTTT
>NA|TRBJ1-1|TRBV18|few
CASSPPGVNTEAFF
TGTGCCAGCTCACCACCAGGGGTGAACACTGAAGCTTTCTTT
>NA|TRBJ2-1|TRBV19|NA
CASSIPGMDEQFF
TGTGCCAGTAGTATTCCGGGGATGGATGAGCAGTTCTTC
>NA|TRBJ1-1|TRBV15|NA
CATSINGGDEAFF
TGTGCCACCAGCATAAACGGGGGGGATGAAGCTTTCTTT
>TRBD1|TRBJ2-2|TRBV4-2|NA
CASSQDLTGGMGGELFF
TGTGCCAGCAGCCAAGATTTAACAGGGGGCATGGGCGGGGAGCTGTTTTTT
>TRBD1|TRBJ1-6|TRBV6-4|once
CASSDLEGQGNSPLHF
TGTGCCAGCAGTGACTTAGAGGGACAGGGGAATTCACCCCTCCACTTT
>NA|TRBJ1-3|TRBV25-1|NA
CASSEPASGNTIYF
TGTGCCAGCAGTGAGCCTGCATCTGGAAACACCATATATTTT
>TRBD1|TRBJ1-2|TRBV3-1/TRBV3-2|NA
CASSQAAGTGYNGYTF
TGTGCCAGCAGCCAAGCTGCCGGGACAGGGTATAATGGCTACACCTTC
>NA|TRBJ1-4|TRBV9|NA
CASSVAPNRNEKLFF
TGTGCCAGCAGCGTAGCTCCGAACCGGAATGAAAAACTGTTTTTT